This TCR beta chain is from a study of OX40 agonist ivuxolimab in advanced cancers. Libraries were prepared by immunoSEQ multiplex PCR; TCRdb keeps only in-frame clonotypes and omits some of them. In the table there are 40,000 or so clones, 85% to 90% of which are singletons. This clone was found once. Antigen unknown. The study, taken as a whole, reports: Average numbers of expanded clones were greater in CD8+ T cells than in CD4+.

With 4 bases clipped from V and 6 bases from J, the junction kept 9 bases outside the gene matches. The CDR3 length is 14 residues. Germline V gene data show CDR1 as SNHLY and CDR2 as FYNNEI. This chain links TRBV2 with TRBJ2-7; TRBD1 matches at 7 bases. This sequence originates from an adult with an advanced solid tumor such as melanoma, head and neck, liver or kidney cancer. The sequenced sample was CD4+ or CD8+ T cells sorted from blood, obtained in a trial of the OX40 agonist ivuxolimab. DNA for the CDR3: TGTGCCAGCAGTGTAGGGGGCTATTCTTCCGAGCAGTACTTC. Encoded protein: CASSVGGYSSEQYF. The full variable domain, with the rest looked up from reference TRBV2 and TRBJ2-7, is EPEVTQTPSHQVTQMGQEVILRCVPISNHLYFYWYRQILGQKVEFLVSFYNNEISEKSEIFDDQFSVERPDGSNFTLKIRSTKLEDSAMYFCASSVGGYSSEQYFGPGTRLTVT.